This TCR beta chain was sequenced for a study of vaccination and CD4 T cells after COVID-19. Study summary: Convalescent participants consisted of six males and four females, two being Hispanic. Investigators drew the post-COVID samples a median around 96 days after diagnosis, with a range of 35 to 161.

CDR3 size: 16 residues. With V trimmed by 4 bases and J by 5 bases, 8 bases remained unmatched. Germline-derived CDR1 and CDR2 are DFQATT and SNEGSKA (reference sequence). As concerns this clonotype: Its matching antigen is unknown.

With the Oncomine TCR Beta short-read assay, DNA from cultured CD4+ T cells was sequenced. MiXCR, applied by TCRdb to the PCR reads, yields one record per CDR3 protein. The sample carries 7,500 to 10,000 distinct CDR3 sequences, 55% to 65% recorded once. Described treatment: 10-day PBMC culture with coronavirus spike peptide pools or control peptides (ViraFEST assay). Here the sequenced sample was cultured CD4+ T cells from blood, taken after SARS-CoV-2 vaccination. This receptor was taken from a human donor with COVID-19. The gene calls are TRBV20-1 and TRBJ2-3; TRBD2 agrees at 14 bases. DNA for the CDR3: TGCAGTGCTATCCCGACTAGCGGGGGGGGGCGAGATACGCAGTATTTT. It yields the protein CSAIPTSGGGRDTQYF.